This paragraph covers one TCR beta chain sequence. This entry comes from a study of a mutant IDH1 vaccine in newly diagnosed glioma. Looking at the study overall: Of treated patients, roughly 62% were men and approximately 40% women, averaging about 40 years. Every participant had undergone radiotherapy, temozolomide, or both before, and most underwent both.

Only in-frame clones appear in the TCRdb table, and some are missing; sequencing was by immunoSEQ multiplex PCR. The data contain just under 95,000 clones, roughly 78% of them singletons. Trimming cost V 0 bases and J 6 bases, with 11 bases left between them. Per the germline V gene, CDR1 is SGHAT and CDR2 is FQNNGV. The CDR3 totals 14 residues. The time point: baseline, week 1 (first vaccination visit). Treatment noted: pre-vaccination baseline after standard-of-care therapy. The V gene is TRBV11-2, the J gene TRBJ2-5; no reliable D call. The TCR sequence derives from a man in his forties with glioma. The sample consisted of PBMCs, taken from a glioma patient treated with radiotherapy, temozolomide or both. Here the CDR3 DNA reads TGTGCCAGCAGCTTAGATCCAAAGTTGAAGACCCAGTACTTC. It encodes CASSLDPKLKTQYF.